This is a list of T cell receptor beta chains from one sample in a study of OX40 agonist ivuxolimab in advanced cancers. Measured with immunoSEQ multiplex PCR; TCRdb has only the in-frame clones, and not every one. This table holds tens of thousands of clones, approximately 84% found once. Sequences were derived from CD4+ or CD8+ T cells sorted from blood, sampled in a trial of the OX40 agonist ivuxolimab. The receptor set was obtained from an adult with an advanced solid tumor such as melanoma, head and neck, liver or kidney cancer. Both conserved end residues are part of each CDR3. The D gene is left open where the match is weak. Clone size is shown for a subset of rows, as once, few, many or a class of expanded clone.

D,J,size,length,V,CDR3,DNA
-,TRBJ1-2,-,14,TRBV27,CASSLWAGSYGYTF,TGTGCCAGCAGTTTATGGGCAGGGTCCTATGGCTACACCTTC
-,TRBJ2-3,few,15,TRBV9,CASSVDRSGAGTQYF,TGTGCCAGCAGCGTAGACCGGTCAGGTGCTGGGACGCAGTATTTT
-,TRBJ1-1,few,15,TRBV5-6,CASTVFGPMNTEAFF,TGTGCCAGCACTGTTTTTGGACCCATGAACACTGAAGCTTTCTTT
-,TRBJ2-7,-,16,TRBV13,CASSLRGVDNLGEQYF,TGTGCCAGCAGCTTGAGGGGAGTAGACAACCTCGGCGAGCAGTACTTC
-,TRBJ2-6,-,13,TRBV7-3,CASRKAGANVLTF,TGTGCCAGCAGGAAAGCTGGGGCCAACGTCCTGACTTTC
-,TRBJ2-5,-,14,TRBV19,CASSMGHGVETQYF,TGTGCCAGTAGTATGGGTCACGGAGTAGAGACCCAGTACTTC
TRBD1,TRBJ1-1,-,14,TRBV2,CASRAGQGYTEAFF,TGTGCCAGCAGGGCGGGACAGGGATATACTGAAGCTTTCTTT
TRBD1,TRBJ1-5,-,13,TRBV29-1,CSIGDRGGQPQHF,TGCAGCATAGGGGACAGGGGGGGACAGCCCCAGCATTTT
-,TRBJ1-4,-,14,TRBV6-5,CASSEPGSDLKLFF,TGTGCCAGCAGTGAGCCAGGTTCGGATCTAAAACTGTTTTTT
TRBD1,TRBJ2-5,-,15,TRBV4-1,CASSQPGTVEETQYF,TGCGCCAGCAGCCAACCCGGGACAGTGGAAGAGACCCAGTACTTC
-,TRBJ2-7,few,15,TRBV7-9,CASSLTSGALYEQYF,TGTGCCAGCAGCTTAACGTCAGGGGCACTCTACGAGCAGTACTTC
-,TRBJ2-3,-,15,TRBV19,CASSVRRQSTDTQYF,TGTGCCAGCTCCGTTCGGCGCCAGAGCACAGATACGCAGTATTTT
-,TRBJ1-2,once,14,TRBV7-9,CASSLDTGAGGYTF,TGTGCCAGCAGCTTAGACACTGGTGCTGGTGGCTACACCTTC
-,TRBJ2-2,-,16,TRBV28,CASSTQGRDNTGELFF,TGTGCCAGCAGTACCCAAGGCAGGGACAACACCGGGGAGCTGTTTTTT
-,TRBJ1-4,-,14,TRBV29-1,CSVSDPATNEKLFF,TGCAGCGTTTCGGACCCAGCGACTAATGAAAAACTGTTTTTT
-,TRBJ1-1,once,13,TRBV19,CASSNGGNTEAFF,TGTGCCAGTAGTAACGGGGGGAACACTGAAGCTTTCTTT
TRBD1,TRBJ2-7,-,13,TRBV18,CASSDGTAYEQYF,TGTGCCAGCTCCGACGGGACAGCCTACGAGCAGTACTTC
-,TRBJ2-2,-,12,TRBV6-5,CASSEVGGELFF,TGTGCCAGCAGTGAAGTTGGCGGGGAGCTGTTTTTT
TRBD1,TRBJ1-2,-,14,TRBV18,CASSPWTGDYGYTF,TGTGCCAGCTCGCCCTGGACAGGGGACTATGGCTACACCTTC
-,TRBJ2-7,-,12,TRBV11-2,CASSLAGGEQYF,TGTGCCAGCAGCTTAGCTGGGGGCGAGCAGTACTTC
-,TRBJ1-1,-,14,TRBV6-5,CASSSRIMNTEAFF,TGTGCCAGCAGTTCCAGGATCATGAACACTGAAGCTTTCTTT
TRBD1,TRBJ1-1,-,14,TRBV2,CASRPQGRGTEAFF,TGTGCCAGCAGGCCACAGGGGAGAGGTACTGAAGCTTTCTTT